This TCR beta chain was sequenced in a study of shared clonotypes between healthy human individuals. About the research overall: Per donor, three plates held CD4 naive cells, three held CD4 memory, two held CD8 naive and one held CD8 memory. Study-level points and caveats: Non-shared clonotypes had lower generation probabilities than clonotypes shared by all four sorted-subset donors. Deeper or shallower sequencing was expected to change how clonotypes are shared among donors.

As regards this clone: Its specificity is unknown.

Only in-frame clones appear in the TCRdb table, and some are missing; sequencing was by immunoSEQ multiplex PCR. Seen here are some 1.5 million clones, roughly 97% observed once, and the top ten hold 1% to 1.5%. Sequenced sample: naive CD4+ T cells sorted from blood. Subset in this sample: CD45RA+ positively selected. The clonotype originates from a man between 25 and 39 years old in good health.

In DNA, the CDR3 is TGTGCCTGGAGCCCAGGGGGTCACTATGGCTACACCTTC. This sequence encodes CAWSPGGHYGYTF. The J gene is TRBJ1-2, the V gene TRBV30, with 7 bases fitting TRBD1. The CDR3 has 13 amino acids. J was trimmed by 3 bases and V by 3 bases; bases with no gene match: 4. Germline-derived CDR1 and CDR2 are GTSNPN and SVGIG (reference sequence). Combining the CDR3 with reference TRBV30 and TRBJ1-2 gives the whole variable domain SQTIHQWPATLVQPVGSPLSLECTVEGTSNPNLYWYRQAAGRGLQLLFYSVGIGQISSEVPQNLSASRPQDRQFILSSKKLLLSDSGFYLCAWSPGGHYGYTFGSGTRLTVV.